This T cell receptor (beta chain) was documented in a study of blood T cell repertoires in COVID-19. Study-wide background: COVID-19 samples collected from the United States, Italy and Spain covered acute and convalescent phases. PBMCs, B-cell-depleted T cells, or T cells were the source of the cDNA or gDNA that made up the material.

In the original workflow: The assay estimated nucleated cells by amplifying reference gene primers. Method: immunoSEQ multiplex PCR; TCRdb's copy keeps in-frame clones and lacks some. The DNA gave D and trimming, while V, J and clone size come from that table. This repertoire shows about 250,000 clones, around 82% found once; its top ten account for 8.6%. The V gene's germline CDR1 is SNHLY and CDR2 FYNNEI. This CDR3 is built from 17 residues. V shed 9 bases, J shed 6 bases, and the junction held 18 bases outside the gene matches. The receptor was derived from a man aged 35 to 55 with active or convalescent COVID-19. V and J are TRBV2 and TRBJ1-5; 9 bases align to TRBD1. Sequenced material: peripheral blood. In DNA form, the CDR3 reads TGTGCCAGTTACCTCCGGGACAGGGTAGGGAGGGGTCAGCCCCAGCATTTT. This sequence encodes CASYLRDRVGRGQPQHF. Together with reference TRBV2 and TRBJ1-5, the CDR3 gives the full variable domain: EPEVTQTPSHQVTQMGQEVILRCVPISNHLYFYWYRQILGQKVEFLVSFYNNEISEKSEIFDDQFSVERPDGSNFTLKIRSTKLEDSAMYFCASYLRDRVGRGQPQHFGDGTRLSIL.